This T cell receptor beta chain was found in a study of blood T cell repertoires in COVID-19 (dated by TCRdb to about 2020). Describing the broader study: The collaborator samples originated in the United States, Italy and Spain and spanned the acute and convalescent phases of COVID-19. The prospective study material was composed of cDNA or gDNA derived from T cells, B-cell-depleted T cells, or PBMCs. The sample metadata nearly always contained a de-identified subject ID, COVID-19 status, age in years and sex. The dataset comprised deeply sampled blood TCRbeta repertoires from subjects exposed to, actively infected with, or recovered from COVID-19. Samples came from the ongoing ImmuneRACE study (first 160 participants) plus 1,254 subjects from 6 global collaborators. Where HLA class I and class II types were available, the types were taken from metadata supplied by the sample provider, not from assay-based typing. A freely available public database, intended as a resource for researchers studying the immune response to SARS-CoV-2, is where the repertoires were released.

General study outcomes and caveats: The amount of clinical and demographic metadata varied by source and participant and was provided uncurated.

As regards this clone: No antigen is known for it. No much larger clone is present one base from it, and per-base qualities are unavailable.

One collaborating source in Seattle enrolled patients while the patients were actively infected and followed the patients over time throughout the course of disease. Each collaborating institution followed its own protocols to collect whole blood in K2EDTA tubes. For TCRbeta analysis, collaborators shipped samples as frozen whole blood, isolated PBMCs, or DNA extracted from either of those sample types. CDR3 length: 13 amino acids, cysteine to phenylalanine. Here the CDR3 DNA is all that survives: 39 bases in frame from base 1. V is pruned by 8 bases and J by 1 base, leaving 1 base of the junction without a gene match. The immunoSEQ Assay, a bias-controlled multiplex PCR, was used to amplify TCRbeta CDR3 regions from genomic DNA. Concerning the study's data processing: Within the assay, amplification of reference gene primers was used to estimate how many nucleated cells each sample contained. To quantify the absolute abundance of each unique TCRbeta CDR3 rearrangement, sequence reads were collapsed and filtered. For each sample, productive Simpson clonality was calculated as the square root of Simpson's diversity index across productive rearrangements. In TCRdb, the immuneACCESS table is reduced to in-frame sequences with V and J assigned. These tables do not hold every clone; where another copy was compared, an unresolved V gene accounts for under half, and the others remain unexplained. V, J and clone size are taken as reported in that table, and D and trimming were inferred from the DNA itself. This sample comprises some 290,000 clones, roughly 90% of them detected only once. 11% of the sample lies in the top ten.

Input material: peripheral blood. The sequence came from a woman in her twenties or thirties with COVID-19, enrolled during active disease. The chain is assembled from TRBV12-3 or TRBV12-4 and TRBJ2-1; the junction holds 8 bases that match TRBD1. The nucleotide sequence reads as follows: TGTGCCAGCGGACAGGGTTCCTACAATGAGCAGTTCTTC. Its protein reads: CASGQGSYNEQFF.